A selection of T cell receptor beta chains follows, all from one sample in a study of control samples from healthy donors and cancer patients. Assay: immunoSEQ multiplex PCR; the TCRdb copy retains only in-frame clones and omits some. The data hold 150,000 or so clones, with 88% observed a single time. The source material was blood. These receptors were obtained from a young woman in good health. Both conserved end residues are part of each CDR3. A D gene is named only where the DNA matches it firmly. Clone size is given for some rows only: seen once, a few or many times, or a class if the clone is expanded.

>TRBD2|TRBJ2-5|.|TRBV12-3/TRBV12-4
TGTGCCAGCAGCCCCGGGGGGATAGAGACCCAGTACTTC
CASSPGGIETQYF
>.|TRBJ1-1|.|TRBV15
TGTGCCACCAGCAGAGATCAGGTGGTGAACACTGAAGCTTTCTTT
CATSRDQVVNTEAFF
>.|TRBJ2-7|.|TRBV6-5
TGTGCCAGCGTAGGGGGAATACAGGGAGCCTACGAGCAGTACTTC
CASVGGIQGAYEQYF
>.|TRBJ2-3|.|TRBV27
TGTGCCAGCAGTTTCTATAAGACCAACACAGATACGCAGTATTTT
CASSFYKTNTDTQYF
>.|TRBJ1-1|.|TRBV7-2
TGTGCCAGCAGCTTAGCGACAGGGAACACTGAAGCTTTCTTT
CASSLATGNTEAFF
>.|TRBJ1-3|.|TRBV11-1
TGTGCCAGCAGCTTAGAGTTTGGAAACACCATATATTTT
CASSLEFGNTIYF
>.|TRBJ1-6|.|TRBV11-3
TGTGCCAGCAGCTTCCTCCCGCCGGGGGACAATTCACCCCTCCACTTT
CASSFLPPGDNSPLHF
>.|TRBJ2-7|.|TRBV6-1
TGTGCCAGCAGTGAAGTCCTGAAAGGACTATTGTACTTC
CASSEVLKGLLYF
>TRBD1|TRBJ1-6|.|TRBV5-4
TGTGCCAGCAGCCACGGGGACAGGGGAGTATCACCCCTCCACTTT
CASSHGDRGVSPLHF
>.|TRBJ1-1|.|TRBV9
TGTGCCAGCAGCGCGGGGACCCACACTGAAGCTTTCTTT
CASSAGTHTEAFF
>.|TRBJ2-1|.|TRBV11-3
TGTGCCAGCTCGGAGGGGGCCGGAAATGAGCAGTTCTTC
CASSEGAGNEQFF
>.|TRBJ1-2|.|TRBV29-1
TGCAGCGTTGAAGACCGCGGGGCCGGACGAGGCTACACCTTC
CSVEDRGAGRGYTF
>TRBD2|TRBJ2-3|.|TRBV6-1
TGTGCCAGCAGTGCGGGGGGGGATACGCAGTATTTT
CASSAGGDTQYF
>TRBD2|TRBJ2-3|.|TRBV5-4
TGTGCCAGCAGCTTGGGAGCGGGGGGTTCAGATACGCAGTATTTT
CASSLGAGGSDTQYF
>TRBD2|TRBJ2-7|.|TRBV6-1
TGTGCCAGCAGTGAAGGGCTAGCGGGAGGATTCTCCTACGAGCAGTACTTC
CASSEGLAGGFSYEQYF
>.|TRBJ2-2|.|TRBV12-3/TRBV12-4
TGTGCCAGCAATGGCAACATCGGGGAGCTGTTTTTT
CASNGNIGELFF
>.|TRBJ1-3|.|TRBV1
TGCACCAGCAACCTCCGGAGGAGCTCTGGAAACACCATATATTTT
CTSNLRRSSGNTIYF
>.|TRBJ1-6|few|TRBV6-5
TGTGCCAGCGGCGGTCAAACTTATAATTCACCCCTCCACTTT
CASGGQTYNSPLHF
>TRBD2|TRBJ2-3|.|TRBV7-2
TGTGCCAGCAGACGACTAGCGGCTAGCACAGATACGCAGTATTTT
CASRRLAASTDTQYF
>TRBD1|TRBJ1-5|.|TRBV3-1/TRBV3-2
TGTGCCAGCAGCCAAGGGACAGGGGTTCAGCCCCAGCATTTT
CASSQGTGVQPQHF
>.|TRBJ1-1|.|TRBV6-5
TGTGCCTCCAAGGGCCTAATACTCACTGAAGCTTTCTTT
CASKGLILTEAFF
>.|TRBJ2-1|.|TRBV29-1
TGCAGCGTACAGGACGGAGACAATGAGCAGTTCTTC
CSVQDGDNEQFF
>.|TRBJ1-3|.|TRBV6-5
TGTGCCAGCAGTTCCACAAGACAAGGGGGAAACACCATATATTTT
CASSSTRQGGNTIYF
>.|TRBJ2-7|.|TRBV5-6
TGTGCCAGCAGCCCTTACACGGGGGGCGGGATCTACGAGCAGTACTTC
CASSPYTGGGIYEQYF
>.|TRBJ1-1|.|TRBV13
TGTGCCAGCAGCCTGAAGCCTGAAGCTTTCTTT
CASSLKPEAFF
>.|TRBJ2-6|.|TRBV19
TGTGCCAGTAGTATGAGGGCAGGTCGAACCTCTGGGGCCAACGTCCTGACTTTC
CASSMRAGRTSGANVLTF
>.|TRBJ2-2|.|TRBV6-5
TGTGCCAGCAGCGGAGGGGGATCCGGGGAGCTGTTTTTT
CASSGGGSGELFF
>.|TRBJ2-3|.|TRBV5-1
TGCGCCAGCAGCTTGGCGGGATCCACAGATACGCAGTATTTT
CASSLAGSTDTQYF
>TRBD2|TRBJ2-1|.|TRBV5-1
TGCGCCAGCAGCATGACCGGGACTAGTACCTACAATGAGCAGTTCTTC
CASSMTGTSTYNEQFF
>.|TRBJ2-1|.|TRBV3-1/TRBV3-2
TGTGCCAGCAGCCAATACCCTAGGGGGGGGGCCTACAATGAGCAGTTCTTC
CASSQYPRGGAYNEQFF
>.|TRBJ2-5|.|TRBV11-2
TGTGCCAGCAGCTTAGTAGGCACCCCGGAGACCCAGTACTTC
CASSLVGTPETQYF
>.|TRBJ1-1|.|TRBV27
TGTGCCAGCAGCCGCGGGGGGACGGGTGAAGCTTTCTTT
CASSRGGTGEAFF
>.|TRBJ2-7|.|TRBV27
TGTGCCAGCAGGCAGGGTGTGACCTCCTACGAGCAGTACTTC
CASRQGVTSYEQYF
>.|TRBJ2-5|.|TRBV7-9
TGTGCCAGCAGCTTTGGCGGCGACGTTGAGGCCCAGTACTTC
CASSFGGDVEAQYF
>.|TRBJ1-2|.|TRBV28
TGTGCCAGTCGACCGGGGGACCGGTCCTATGGCTACACCTTC
CASRPGDRSYGYTF
>.|TRBJ1-2|once|TRBV14
TGTGCCAGCAGCCCCCCGGGTCAGCTATATGGCTACACCTTC
CASSPPGQLYGYTF
>.|TRBJ2-7|.|TRBV28
TGTGCCAGCAGACCTTTCGTCACGGCGGGCGCCTACGAGCAGTACTTC
CASRPFVTAGAYEQYF
>.|TRBJ1-2|.|TRBV2
TGTGCCAGCAGTGACGGGCATGGCTACACCTTC
CASSDGHGYTF
>TRBD2|TRBJ2-1|.|TRBV5-1
TGCGCCAGCAGCCCGGGAGGGGGGGCCTACAATGAGCAGTTCTTC
CASSPGGGAYNEQFF
>.|TRBJ2-2|.|TRBV3-1/TRBV3-2
TGTGCCAGCAGCCAGGGGGTCGGGGAGCTGTTTTTT
CASSQGVGELFF
>TRBD1|TRBJ1-1|.|TRBV27
TGTGCCAGCAGGGGACAGTTGAACACTGAAGCTTTCTTT
CASRGQLNTEAFF
>TRBD1|TRBJ2-7|once|TRBV6-4
TGTGCCAGCGGGACAGCGCGGGCCCCCTACGAGCAGTACTTC
CASGTARAPYEQYF
>.|TRBJ1-5|.|TRBV27
TGTGCCAGCAGTTTGGGGGGTACCAATCAGCCCCAGCATTTT
CASSLGGTNQPQHF
>.|TRBJ1-1|once|TRBV29-1
TGCAGCGTCCCCCGGGGGGGTACTGAAGCTTTCTTT
CSVPRGGTEAFF
>.|TRBJ1-5|.|TRBV9
TGTGCCAGCAGCAGGGATAGCAATCAGCCCCAGCATTTT
CASSRDSNQPQHF
>TRBD1|TRBJ2-7|.|TRBV19
TGTGCCAGTAGTATTCTCGGGACAGAAGTGTTGAACTTC
CASSILGTEVLNF
>TRBD1|TRBJ1-2|once|TRBV5-4
TGTGCCAGCAGCCACGGACAGGGGCTCTATGGCTACACCTTC
CASSHGQGLYGYTF
>TRBD1|TRBJ1-1|.|TRBV3-1/TRBV3-2
TGTGCCAGCAGCCCAGTAGGAACGAACACAGGGGGCTGGAGGGACACTGAAGCTTTCTTT
CASSPVGTNTGGWRDTEAFF
>TRBD1|TRBJ1-5|.|TRBV7-6
TGTGCCAGCAGCTTAGTGCAGGGGGCGCTTAACCAGCCCCAGCATTTT
CASSLVQGALNQPQHF
>.|TRBJ1-1|.|TRBV9
TGTGCCAGCAACAAACTGAACACTGAAGCTTTCTTT
CASNKLNTEAFF
>.|TRBJ1-2|.|TRBV6-6
TGTGCCAGCAGCCCGGACAGCACCTATGGCTACACCTTC
CASSPDSTYGYTF
>TRBD1|TRBJ2-4|.|TRBV7-9
TGTGCCAGCAGCCCGCGGCTGGGGACAGGGGTTAACATTCAGTACTTC
CASSPRLGTGVNIQYF
>.|TRBJ2-7|.|TRBV29-1
TGCAGCGTTGAAGAACTCTCGGGCGAGCAGTACTTC
CSVEELSGEQYF